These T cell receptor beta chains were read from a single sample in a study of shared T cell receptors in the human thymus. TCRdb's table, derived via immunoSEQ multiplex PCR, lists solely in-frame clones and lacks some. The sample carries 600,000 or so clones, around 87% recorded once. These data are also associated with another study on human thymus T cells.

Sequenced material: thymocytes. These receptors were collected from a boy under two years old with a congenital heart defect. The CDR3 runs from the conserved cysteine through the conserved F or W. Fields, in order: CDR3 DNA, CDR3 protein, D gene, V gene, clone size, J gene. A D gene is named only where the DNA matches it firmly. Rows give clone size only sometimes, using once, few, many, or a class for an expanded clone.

TGTGCCAGTAGTCAGGGCGCATCCTACGAGCAGTACTTC CASSQGASYEQYF - TRBV19 - TRBJ2-7
TGCAGCGTTGTGCAGGGGCAACTTAAAGATACGCAGTATTTT CSVVQGQLKDTQYF - TRBV29-1 - TRBJ2-3
TGCGCCAGCAGCTTGTACGCGGGGGGGGAGGGTTCACCCCTCCACTTT CASSLYAGGEGSPLHF - TRBV5-1 - TRBJ1-6
TGCAGCGTTAGACAGTCCACCGGGGAGCTGTTTTTT CSVRQSTGELFF - TRBV29-1 - TRBJ2-2
TGCGCCAGCAGCCCGCCATCTAGAGCCACCGGGGAGCTGTTTTTT CASSPPSRATGELFF - TRBV5-1 few TRBJ2-2
TGTGCCAGTAGCCCTACTAGACAGGGGCTTGGCGTCACCTTC CASSPTRQGLGVTF TRBD1 TRBV19 - TRBJ1-2
TGTGCCAGCACTCCGACAGGGAAGGTCAGCGAGCAGTACTTC CASTPTGKVSEQYF TRBD1 TRBV6-6 - TRBJ2-7
TGTGCCAGCAGTGACTCCGGGAACGGAAACACCATATATTTT CASSDSGNGNTIYF - TRBV2 - TRBJ1-3
TGTGCCAGCAGTAGTAGGGGATACCACGAGCAGTACTTC CASSSRGYHEQYF - TRBV28 once TRBJ2-7
TGTGCCAGCAGCTTCAAGAGCGGGAGCTCATACGAGCAGTACTTC CASSFKSGSSYEQYF TRBD2 TRBV11-3 - TRBJ2-7
TGCGCCAGCAGCTTGGGGCAGGGGAGATTCCAAGAGACCCAGTACTTC CASSLGQGRFQETQYF - TRBV5-1 - TRBJ2-5
TGTGCCAGCAGCTTAATGGGGGGGCTAGCGGCCTCCTACGAGCAGTACTTC CASSLMGGLAASYEQYF - TRBV7-6 - TRBJ2-7
TGTGCCAGCAGCTTAGTCTCCAGGGAAATAAATCAGCCCCAGCATTTT CASSLVSREINQPQHF - TRBV7-2 - TRBJ1-5
TGTGCTAGTGTCCCAGACACAGATACGCAGTATTTT CASVPDTDTQYF - TRBV12-5 - TRBJ2-3
TGTGCCAGTACCCAGACAGGGGTGGGTCAGCCCCAGCATTTT CASTQTGVGQPQHF TRBD1 TRBV19 once TRBJ1-5
TGTGCCAGCAGCGACAGGGGACCCTACGAGCAGTACTTC CASSDRGPYEQYF - TRBV21-1 - TRBJ2-7
TGTGCCAGCAGCTTAGCTTCGGAGAATCTCATGGGCGACAGTGAGCAGTTCTTC CASSLASENLMGDSEQFF - TRBV7-9 - TRBJ2-1
TGTGCCAGCAGCCCCGGGACTACCCAAGAGCAGTACTTC CASSPGTTQEQYF TRBD2 TRBV7-9 - TRBJ2-7
TGTGCCAGCAGCCAGGTTAGCGGGAGCTCCTACAATGAGCAGTTCTTC CASSQVSGSSYNEQFF TRBD2 TRBV14 - TRBJ2-1
TGTGCCAGCAGCTTGGCAGGTTTGACCTACGAGCAGTACTTC CASSLAGLTYEQYF - TRBV11-2 - TRBJ2-7
TGTGCTAGTGGTTTGGTAGAGGACAGGGTCATCGCGCCCGGGGAGCTGTTTTTT CASGLVEDRVIAPGELFF TRBD1 TRBV12-5 - TRBJ2-2
TGCGCCAGCAGCCTCGAAACGGGACTGGTCACAGATACGCAGTATTTT CASSLETGLVTDTQYF - TRBV4-3 - TRBJ2-3
TGTGCCAGCAGCATGCGGGGGGCCGTATGCACAGATACGCAGTATTTT CASSMRGAVCTDTQYF TRBD2 TRBV5-4 - TRBJ2-3
TGTGCCAGCTCACCAGAGGGGGAGGGGGACACTGAAGCTTTCTTT CASSPEGEGDTEAFF - TRBV18 - TRBJ1-1
TGTGCCAGCAGTGAATCACAGGGGTTAGATTTTGGCTACACCTTC CASSESQGLDFGYTF TRBD1 TRBV6-1 - TRBJ1-2
TGTGCCAGCAGCTCGGGAGGTTATAAGCAGTTCTTC CASSSGGYKQFF TRBD2 TRBV7-9 once TRBJ2-1
TGTGCCAGCAGCTTAGTCACAGGGGGGGCGGATGAAAAACTGTTTTTT CASSLVTGGADEKLFF TRBD1 TRBV7-2 - TRBJ1-4
TGCAGCGTCGAGACGCTGAAGGGGGGGATATATGGCTACACCTTC CSVETLKGGIYGYTF - TRBV29-1 - TRBJ1-2
TGTGCCATCAGGAGGACCGGGACACCTGAGGATTGGATTATTGGCTACACCTTC CAIRRTGTPEDWIIGYTF - TRBV10-3 - TRBJ1-2
TGTGCCAGCAGTTTCCATACATTCCGACAGGGGGATGCGGACACTGAAGCTTTCTTT CASSFHTFRQGDADTEAFF TRBD1 TRBV27 - TRBJ1-1
TGTGCCAGCAGCCCACGGGTTTCGGCCTCCTACAATGAGCAGTTCTTC CASSPRVSASYNEQFF - TRBV27 - TRBJ2-1
TGTGCCAGCAGTGTCAGCACGGGACTAGGCACCGGGGAGCTGTTTTTT CASSVSTGLGTGELFF TRBD2 TRBV6-4 - TRBJ2-2
TGTGCCAGTAGTATAGATCATGGACAGGGGATTCGGGCCCTCCACTTT CASSIDHGQGIRALHF TRBD1 TRBV19 - TRBJ1-6
TGTGCCACCAGCAGGAGGGACAGGGGCCCTGGAAACACCATATATTTT CATSRRDRGPGNTIYF TRBD1 TRBV15 few TRBJ1-3
TGTGCCAGCAGTCCACCCGCACAGGGGGTAACTAACTATGGCTACACCTTC CASSPPAQGVTNYGYTF TRBD1 TRBV28 - TRBJ1-2
TGTGCCATCAGCACAGGGCTCTCTACTCGCTATGGCTACACCTTC CAISTGLSTRYGYTF - TRBV10-3 - TRBJ1-2
TGTGCCAGCAGGGGCGGAGGGCCGGGGCAGTTCTTC CASRGGGPGQFF - TRBV6-1 once TRBJ2-1
TGTGCCAGCAGCTCGGGGACAGTCGAGCCCCAGCATTTT CASSSGTVEPQHF TRBD1 TRBV7-9 - TRBJ1-5
TGTGCCTGGACTATGGGGAGGAGAAATAATGAAAAACTGTTTTTT CAWTMGRRNNEKLFF - TRBV30 - TRBJ1-4
TGTGCCAGCAGTAGAAAACCGGGACTAGCGGGAGTTCAAGGTTACAATGAGCAGTTCTTC CASSRKPGLAGVQGYNEQFF TRBD2 TRBV2 - TRBJ2-1
TGTGCCAGCAGCGGAACCGGGACAGCAGTTGAGGCCAACGTCCTGACTTTC CASSGTGTAVEANVLTF TRBD1 TRBV28 - TRBJ2-6
TGTGCCAGCAGCTTATCAGGCTCATCTGGGGCCAACGTCCTGACTTTC CASSLSGSSGANVLTF - TRBV11-2 - TRBJ2-6
TGCGCCAGCAGCTTTACAGGGGACTATGGCTACACCTTC CASSFTGDYGYTF TRBD1 TRBV5-1 - TRBJ1-2
TGTGCCAGCAGCCCACGGGGGGGTCTCGCAAATGAGCAGTTCTTC CASSPRGGLANEQFF TRBD2 TRBV27 - TRBJ2-1
TGCGCCAGCAGCCAAGAGGGACAGGGACTCGAGCAGTACTTC CASSQEGQGLEQYF TRBD1 TRBV4-1 - TRBJ2-7
TGTGCCAGCAGCGTGGGGACAGGGTGCGGGGAGAATGAAAAACTGTTTTTT CASSVGTGCGENEKLFF TRBD1 TRBV7-2 once TRBJ1-4
TGTGCCAGCAGCCGGGGACAGGGGGCAGGGTATAGCAATCAGCCCCAGCATTTT CASSRGQGAGYSNQPQHF TRBD1 TRBV7-2 - TRBJ1-5
TGTGCCAGTAGTCCCCCGGGACAGGGAAGGAGAACTGAAGCTTTCTTT CASSPPGQGRRTEAFF TRBD1 TRBV19 - TRBJ1-1
TGTGCCAGCAGCTCTCCTAGCGGGGGGAACACCGGGGAGCTGTTTTTT CASSSPSGGNTGELFF TRBD2 TRBV7-3 - TRBJ2-2
TGTGCCAGCAGCTTGGCCAGGGCGCCGATACGTACTAGCACAGATACGCAGTATTTT CASSLARAPIRTSTDTQYF - TRBV7-9 once TRBJ2-3
TGTGCCAGCAGCTTGGGACAGGGGGCCTATGGCTACACCTTC CASSLGQGAYGYTF TRBD1 TRBV5-4 - TRBJ1-2
TGCGCCAGCAGTGAGGTAGCGGGAGGGGGGTTCAATGAGCAGTTCTTC CASSEVAGGGFNEQFF TRBD2 TRBV10-1 - TRBJ2-1